This TCR beta chain was observed in a study of T cell responses to AZD1222 COVID-19 vaccine (dated by TCRdb to the early 2020s). Notes on the research overall: AZD1222 recipients whose second dose came at about 4 weeks and those whose second dose came at about 12 weeks were combined into one group, since spike-specific TCR depth and breadth did not differ between the two schedules. A total of 233 trial participants underwent TCR sequencing, of whom 200 to 220 had received two doses of AZD1222 and some 26 had received two doses of the MenACWY control vaccine. Trial participants were enrolled into age subgroups of 18-55, 56-69 and 70-plus years, which contained around 140, 26 and 57 TCR-sequenced participants, respectively.

The CDR3 regions of human TCRbeta chains were subjected to immunosequencing. Processing in the source paper ran as follows. TCRs in the repertoires were compared against a reference library of SARS-CoV-2-specific TCRs that had been generated with the MIRA antigen-specificity platform. Breadth was defined as the fraction of unique TCRs that were SARS-CoV-2-associated, and depth was defined as the fraction of total T cells that were SARS-CoV-2-associated. Using the MIRA data, each spike-specific TCR was assigned both to the spike region to which the TCR was reactive and to a CD4 or CD8 class. Log10-transformed breadth and depth values were compared by one-way ANOVA with Sidak's multiple comparisons tests. TCRdb obtained this table from immuneACCESS and retained in-frame rearrangements with V and J assigned. These tables miss some clones; where compared with another copy, unresolved V genes account for less than half of the shortfall, and the remainder is unexplained. That table gives V, J and clone size, and the DNA gave D and trimming. Recorded for this sample are tens of thousands of clones; roughly 84% of them occurred a single time. The ten most abundant clones make up over 15% of the sample.

CDR1 and CDR2, looked up from the germline V gene, are MNHEY and SVGEGT. The germline ends are 11 bases apart after V is trimmed by 6 bases and J by 3 bases. Spanning cysteine to phenylalanine, the CDR3 consists of 13 amino acids. Of the read, only the CDR3 DNA is kept; its 39 bases are in frame from base 1. As concerns this clone: Its target antigen remains unknown. It has no much larger one-base neighbor in the sample; base qualities were not kept.

Study-level results and caveats: Most participants were white British and females outnumbered males, and the authors suggested that clonal diversity may have been underestimated. A significant rise in spike-specific TCR breadth and depth was observed after two AZD1222 doses relative to day 0 and relative to MenACWY recipients. The 56-69-year group was small, and its depth increase did not reach significance, likely because of low power. Reportedly, close to half of the unique spike-specific TCRs recognized epitopes lying outside the regions that are mutated in the B.1.351 and B.1.1.7 variants. Conclusions about previously exposed vaccinees are limited, since just a handful of AZD1222 recipients were seropositive for SARS-CoV-2 at baseline. No day 14 peak-response samples were available, so repertoires were characterized only after the peak T cell response. The vaccine-associated CD4 TCRs covered the entire spike protein, and the dominant responses fell in regions 160-218 and 743-854.

The time point label here, explained by the study, means: baseline before first vaccination. The vaccinee samples were drawn from two UK trials, COV001 and COV002, one of which was a single-blind randomized controlled phase 2/3 trial testing AZD1222 (ChAdOx1 nCoV-19) in healthy adults. For TCRbeta chain sequencing, PBMC samples were collected from trial participants at day 0 and at day 28 after the second dose. Material: peripheral blood, obtained on day 0 of AZD1222 vaccination. The rearrangement joined TRBV6-2 or TRBV6-3 to TRBJ1-1; a weak D assignment points to TRBD1 (6 bases agree). The receptor comes from an adult in good health. The sequenced DNA is TGTGCCAGCAGCCGAAACAGGGACACTGAAGCTTTCTTT. Its coded protein is CASSRNRDTEAFF.